These T cell receptor beta chains were read from a single sample in a study of T cell clusters in autoimmune cytopenias. TCRdb reprocessed the multiplex PCR reads and reports one entry per CDR3 protein, with no DNA. The sample data list 6,800 or so distinct CDR3 sequences. The sample was also reused in another study, on T cell repertoires in aging, cancer and after chemotherapy.

Sequenced: peripheral blood. These receptors originate from a human donor in good health. The CDR3 runs from the conserved cysteine through the conserved F or W. Expanded clones are given a class, and other clones once, few, many or no size at all.

j_gene: TRBJ1-3
v_gene: TRBV12-3/TRBV12-4
abundance: NA
CDR3aa: CASRPSTGDSGNTIYF

j_gene: TRBJ2-1
v_gene: TRBV13
abundance: medium-sized
CDR3aa: CASCAGQGIPLSYNEQFF

j_gene: TRBJ2-2
v_gene: TRBV6-6
abundance: NA
CDR3aa: CASSYTHRELFF

j_gene: TRBJ2-7
v_gene: TRBV5-1
abundance: NA
CDR3aa: CASSLRAAVYEQYF

j_gene: TRBJ2-1
v_gene: TRBV12-3/TRBV12-4
abundance: NA
CDR3aa: CASSSSPRSSGGHEQFF

j_gene: TRBJ1-2
v_gene: TRBV5-5
abundance: NA
CDR3aa: CASSLGIGQGYGYTF

j_gene: TRBJ1-5
v_gene: TRBV24-1
abundance: NA
CDR3aa: CATRAGGAGNQPQHF

j_gene: TRBJ2-5
v_gene: TRBV5-4
abundance: medium-sized
CDR3aa: CASSLEGGETQYF

j_gene: TRBJ1-2
v_gene: TRBV12-3/TRBV12-4
abundance: NA
CDR3aa: CASRLALRKQGGGYTF

j_gene: TRBJ1-5
v_gene: TRBV19
abundance: NA
CDR3aa: CASSGTYGNQPQHF

j_gene: TRBJ1-6
v_gene: TRBV19
abundance: NA
CDR3aa: CASSIVAGPAGGNSPLHF

j_gene: TRBJ2-3
v_gene: TRBV12-3/TRBV12-4
abundance: NA
CDR3aa: CASTWTSGTDTQYF

j_gene: TRBJ1-6
v_gene: TRBV10-3
abundance: NA
CDR3aa: CAISDGGGDSPLHF

j_gene: TRBJ2-7
v_gene: TRBV11-1
abundance: NA
CDR3aa: CASSFSGGYEQYF

j_gene: TRBJ1-1
v_gene: TRBV6-6
abundance: NA
CDR3aa: CASSYGAGNEAFF

j_gene: TRBJ1-5
v_gene: TRBV18
abundance: NA
CDR3aa: CASSVRTGRNQPQHF

j_gene: TRBJ2-1
v_gene: TRBV6-4
abundance: NA
CDR3aa: CASSDSVRGNFNEQFF

j_gene: TRBJ1-2
v_gene: TRBV29-1
abundance: NA
CDR3aa: CSVETPYRAQGYTF

j_gene: TRBJ2-7
v_gene: TRBV7-2
abundance: NA
CDR3aa: CASSPVIGRNEQYF

j_gene: TRBJ1-4
v_gene: TRBV27
abundance: NA
CDR3aa: CASSFLGTEKLFF

j_gene: TRBJ2-6
v_gene: TRBV27
abundance: medium-sized
CDR3aa: CASSLNPADFSGANVLTF

j_gene: TRBJ1-6
v_gene: TRBV12-3/TRBV12-4
abundance: NA
CDR3aa: CASRGGGSYNSPLHF

j_gene: TRBJ2-7
v_gene: TRBV29-1
abundance: medium-sized
CDR3aa: CSVEVLQGTLSYEQYF

j_gene: TRBJ1-4
v_gene: TRBV24-1
abundance: NA
CDR3aa: CATSDPRQGGEKLFF

j_gene: TRBJ2-6
v_gene: TRBV6-6
abundance: medium-sized
CDR3aa: CASSYGFFSEANVLTF

j_gene: TRBJ2-2
v_gene: TRBV19
abundance: medium-sized
CDR3aa: CASNSGNTGELFF

j_gene: TRBJ1-6
v_gene: TRBV6-2/TRBV6-3
abundance: NA
CDR3aa: CASSSTHSVRPLHF

j_gene: TRBJ2-1
v_gene: TRBV6-1
abundance: NA
CDR3aa: CAMKEGLAGDNEQFF

j_gene: TRBJ2-7
v_gene: TRBV6-1
abundance: medium-sized
CDR3aa: CASKGHREVNEQYF

j_gene: TRBJ1-2
v_gene: TRBV12-3/TRBV12-4
abundance: NA
CDR3aa: CASSLGSETGYTSYGYTF

j_gene: TRBJ2-7
v_gene: TRBV27
abundance: medium-sized
CDR3aa: CASSLGGTPSYEQYF

j_gene: TRBJ1-5
v_gene: TRBV19
abundance: NA
CDR3aa: CASSPTGYLQPQHF

j_gene: TRBJ1-6
v_gene: TRBV27
abundance: NA
CDR3aa: CASMGASSPLHF

j_gene: TRBJ1-4
v_gene: TRBV19
abundance: medium-sized
CDR3aa: CASSLGLATNEKLFF

j_gene: TRBJ2-5
v_gene: TRBV6-1
abundance: NA
CDR3aa: CASSGLAGGQETQYF

j_gene: TRBJ2-4
v_gene: TRBV19
abundance: medium-sized
CDR3aa: CASSVTGEGNIQYF

j_gene: TRBJ2-7
v_gene: TRBV18
abundance: NA
CDR3aa: CASSPSGGLGYEQYF

j_gene: TRBJ2-1
v_gene: TRBV5-4
abundance: medium-sized
CDR3aa: CASSLAGRFYNEQFF

j_gene: TRBJ2-5
v_gene: TRBV6-1
abundance: NA
CDR3aa: CASRRGEIAETQYF

j_gene: TRBJ2-5
v_gene: TRBV10-1
abundance: NA
CDR3aa: CASSGTGQETQYF

j_gene: TRBJ1-1
v_gene: TRBV29-1
abundance: medium-sized
CDR3aa: CSVRETGVNTEAFF

j_gene: TRBJ2-3
v_gene: TRBV29-1
abundance: medium-sized
CDR3aa: CSVRFGTSANTDTQYF

j_gene: TRBJ2-7
v_gene: TRBV5-6
abundance: medium-sized
CDR3aa: CASNPGDREDEQYF

j_gene: TRBJ2-5
v_gene: TRBV19
abundance: medium-sized
CDR3aa: CASSFRRGTGETQYF

j_gene: TRBJ2-3
v_gene: TRBV5-5
abundance: NA
CDR3aa: CASSLEVGTDTQYF

j_gene: TRBJ2-1
v_gene: TRBV10-3
abundance: NA
CDR3aa: CAISESRANEQFF

j_gene: TRBJ1-4
v_gene: TRBV12-3/TRBV12-4
abundance: NA
CDR3aa: CASRKDRVNEKLFF

j_gene: TRBJ2-1
v_gene: TRBV27
abundance: medium-sized
CDR3aa: CASSLSGLAGGQFF

j_gene: TRBJ1-1
v_gene: TRBV19
abundance: NA
CDR3aa: CASSIGPQQGARVTEAFF

j_gene: TRBJ2-1
v_gene: TRBV27
abundance: NA
CDR3aa: CASSSPSGLSYNEQFF

j_gene: TRBJ2-6
v_gene: TRBV29-1
abundance: large
CDR3aa: CSVELISGANVLTF

j_gene: TRBJ2-1
v_gene: TRBV27
abundance: NA
CDR3aa: CASSLMWGPHNEQFF